A single sample is the source of the 26 T cell receptor beta chains below, sequenced in a study of graft-versus-host responses after intestinal transplantation. Sequencing was performed with immunoSEQ multiplex PCR; in TCRdb, only in-frame clones are kept and a portion is missing. The sample lists just over 85,000 clones; around 90% were seen once. No antigens are known for them. The sequences come from unstimulated CD8+ T cells sorted from spleen or lymph node cells, collected before transplant. The source is a human donor who was the organ donor for an intestinal transplant.

The CDR3 DNA follows: TGTGCCAGCAGCTTAGAAGTAGCGGCGAAATCCCAAGAGACCCAGTACTTC. Protein sequence: CASSLEVAAKSQETQYF. The V call is TRBV7-6, the J call TRBJ2-5, with D possibly matching TRBD2 (6 bases). Germline values: CDR1 SGHVS, CDR2 FNYEAQ. The length of the CDR3 is 17 residues. V lost 1 base, J lost 1 base, and 16 bases lay in between.

The chain employs TRBV7-9 and TRBJ1-2, with a tentative D call TRBD1 (5 bases). The V end lost 10 bases, the J end lost 4 bases, and 16 bases lay between the germline ends. Germline V gene data show CDR1 as SEHNR and CDR2 as FQNEAQ (reference sequence). This CDR3 comprises 13 residues. CDR3 protein: CATTGMGLYGYTF. The CDR3 DNA sequence: TGTGCCACTACTGGCATGGGGCTCTATGGCTACACCTTC.

The CDR3 region has the DNA TGTGCCAGCAGCTCCCCCCGACAGAGCTCCTACGAGCAGTACTTC. The encoded protein is CASSSPRQSSYEQYF. The chain has TRBV5-8 and TRBJ2-5; TRBD1 might be the D (5 bases). The better agreement between TRBJ2-7 and the DNA end casts doubt on the J call. The CDR3 has 15 amino acids. From germline, CDR1 is SGHTS and CDR2 YDEGEE.

This clone was seen a single time. The chain couples TRBV15 to TRBJ1-2; the match to TRBD1 covers 7 bases. This CDR3 is built from 18 residues. The V gene end was trimmed by 2 bases and the J gene end by 1 base; junction bases not matched to a gene: 13. The germline V gene has CDR1 LNHNV and CDR2 YYDKDF (reference sequence). The CDR3 DNA reads as TGTGCCACCAGCAGATCCCCCCAGGGGGGCTTGCTTAACTATGGCTACACCTTC. Protein sequence: CATSRSPQGGLLNYGYTF.

The V and J genes are TRBV7-6 and TRBJ2-5, with 10 bases identical to TRBD2. This CDR3 is built from 14 residues. CDR1 SGHVS and CDR2 FNYEAQ come from the germline V gene. Trimming at V came to 2 bases and at J to 5 bases, leaving 2 bases not matched to a gene. Here the CDR3 DNA reads TGTGCCAGCAGCTTAAGCGGGGGGGTGGAGACCCAGTACTTC. Translation gives CASSLSGGVETQYF. Together with reference TRBV7-6 and TRBJ2-5, the CDR3 gives the full variable domain: GAGVSQSPRYKVTKRGQDVALRCDPISGHVSLYWYRQALGQGPEFLTYFNYEAQQDKSGLPNDRFSAERPEGSISTLTIQRTEQRDSAMYRCASSLSGGVETQYFGPGTRLLVL.

The chain joins TRBV19 to TRBJ2-7; possibly TRBD1 for D (6 bases). V was shortened by 1 base and J by 2 bases, with 12 bases between the two germline ends. The germline V gene encodes CDR1 LNHDA and CDR2 SQIVND (reference sequence). The CDR3 consists of 15 residues. The CDR3 nucleotides are TGTGCCAGTAGTATAGGACAGGCCGGGGCCTACGAGCAGTACTTC. This gives the protein CASSIGQAGAYEQYF.

CDR3 protein: CASSDKRAYEQYF. The CDR3 nucleotides are TGTGCCAGCAGTGATAAGCGTGCCTACGAGCAGTACTTC. This chain uses TRBV2 with TRBJ2-5; no clear D. The J call may be faulty, since TRBJ2-7 better matches the DNA end. Germline CDR1 SNHLY, CDR2 FYNNEI. This CDR3 contains 13 residues.

The J gene is TRBJ2-2, the V gene TRBV5-4; 8 positions agree with TRBD1. V was pared by 5 bases and J by 2 bases, with 8 bases of the junction left unmatched. The CDR3 contains 16 residues. The germline V gene encodes CDR1 SGHNT and CDR2 YYREEE (reference sequence). CDR3 DNA: TGTGCCAGCAGTCCAACCGGGACAGGTAACACCGGGGAGCTGTTTTTT. This translates into CASSPTGTGNTGELFF.

The chain has TRBV7-9 and TRBJ1-4; D uncertain. The CDR3 loop spans 17 amino acids. CDR1 is SEHNR and CDR2 is FQNEAQ in the germline V gene (reference sequence). Trimming pared 1 base from V and 4 bases from J, leaving 16 bases between. CDR3 sequence: CASSLVSGGRDNEKLFF. The CDR3 bases are TGTGCCAGCAGCTTAGTTAGTGGAGGCAGAGATAATGAAAAACTGTTTTTT. Combining the CDR3 with reference TRBV7-9 and TRBJ1-4 gives the whole variable domain DTGVSQNPRHKITKRGQNVTFRCDPISEHNRLYWYRQTLGQGPEFLTYFQNEAQLEKSRLLSDRFSAERPKGSFSTLEIQRTEQGDSAMYLCASSLVSGGRDNEKLFFGSGTQLSVL.

The chain combines TRBV6-5 with TRBJ1-1, with D possibly matching TRBD1 (5 bases). Germline loops: CDR1 MNHEY, CDR2 SVGAGI. The CDR3 runs 14 residues. Between the trimmed V and J ends, which lost 7 bases and 8 bases, there was a span of 20 bases. The CDR3 region is CASNLGMGGREAFF. As DNA, the CDR3 is TGTGCCAGCAATTTAGGCATGGGGGGGAGAGAAGCTTTCTTT.

In DNA form, the CDR3 reads TGTGCCAGCAGCTCACCGACTAGTCGCCCCTTATACTTC. This encodes CASSSPTSRPLYF. The chain recombines TRBV7-9 with TRBJ2-7; D might be TRBD2 (6 bases). The V end lost 4 bases, the J end lost 13 bases, and 20 bases lay between the germline ends. Germline-derived CDR1 and CDR2 are SEHNR and FQNEAQ (reference sequence). The CDR3 runs to 13 residues.

The rearrangement links TRBV4-3 to TRBJ1-4, with D possibly being TRBD1 (6 bases). There are 17 residues in the CDR3. CDR1 is LGHNA, CDR2 YSLEER, per germline. V dropped 0 bases and J dropped 2 bases, with 13 bases sitting between them. CDR3 sequence (DNA): TGCGCCAGCAGCCAAGATTCGGGGGGCGGCACTAATGAAAAACTGTTTTTT. Translation: CASSQDSGGGTNEKLFF.

The gene calls are TRBV7-9 and TRBJ2-2, with a weak D call TRBD1 (5 bases). Germline assignment: CDR1 SEHNR and CDR2 FQNEAQ (reference sequence). V was cut by 4 bases and J by 5 bases, with 8 bases left in between. The CDR3 has 13 amino acids. CDR3 DNA: TGTGCCAGCAGCTCCTCAGGGACCGGGGAGCTGTTTTTT. Its protein product is CASSSSGTGELFF.

V is TRBV2 and J is TRBJ1-2; D unclear. The CDR3 extends over 13 amino acids. Germline CDR1 reads SNHLY; CDR2 reads FYNNEI. Trimming shortened V by 4 bases and J by 1 base, and 7 bases separated the two germline ends. The CDR3 loop reads CASSGRVNYGYTF. The DNA of the CDR3 is TGTGCCAGCAGTGGACGGGTTAACTATGGCTACACCTTC.

The chain employs TRBV4-2 and TRBJ1-2; perhaps TRBD1 as D (5 bases). Germline lookup yields CDR1 LGHNA and CDR2 YNFKEQ. Trimming removed 1 base from V and 6 bases from J, with 15 bases in between. There are 15 residues in the CDR3. CDR3 DNA: TGTGCCAGCAGCCAAGCTCAGACAGTTTACAATGGCTACACCTTC. This gives the protein CASSQAQTVYNGYTF.

J is TRBJ1-2 and V is TRBV28; 10 bases are a match to TRBD1. The trim removed 6 bases at V and 0 bases at J, leaving 10 bases unmatched. In germline, CDR1 is MDHEN, CDR2 SYDVKM. The CDR3 has 17 amino acids. CDR3 sequence: CASSGRDRGPPNYGYTF. The CDR3 DNA is TGTGCCAGCAGCGGGCGGGACAGGGGTCCTCCTAACTATGGCTACACCTTC.

This chain connects TRBV5-5 to TRBJ2-1, with D unresolved. V was trimmed by 1 base and J by 0 bases, leaving 14 bases between them. The V gene's germline CDR1 is SGHKS and CDR2 YYEKEE (reference sequence). The CDR3 is 17 residues long. The CDR3 reads CASSLYSTPSSYNEQFF. CDR3 nucleotides: TGTGCCAGCAGCTTGTATAGCACTCCGAGCTCCTACAATGAGCAGTTCTTC.

The V gene is TRBV7-3, the J gene TRBJ1-5, with D maybe TRBD1 (6 bases). V gave up 0 bases and J gave up 4 bases, with 13 bases separating them. This CDR3 comprises 16 residues. In germline, CDR1 is SGHTA, CDR2 FQGTGA. The CDR3 spells CASSLTSDSLNQPQHF. CDR3 nucleotide sequence: TGTGCCAGCAGCTTAACGTCGGACAGCTTAAATCAGCCCCAGCATTTT.

This clone was observed once. The CDR3 is CSANRGNNEQFF. In DNA, the CDR3 is TGCAGCGCAAATCGGGGGAACAATGAGCAGTTCTTC. The rearrangement links TRBV29-1 to TRBJ2-1; D is possibly TRBD2 (6 bases). Trimming took 7 bases from V and 5 from J, leaving 12 bases between them. The CDR3 contains 12 residues. Germline CDR1 is SQVTM and CDR2 is ANQGSEA.

The chain uses TRBV5-6 and TRBJ1-4, with D hard to call. Trimming removed 3 bases from V and 5 bases from J, with 11 bases in between. Germline V gives CDR1 SGHDT, CDR2 YYEEEE. This CDR3 comprises 14 residues. DNA for the CDR3: TGTGCCAGCAGCTCTGCCCTAGAAAATGAAAAACTGTTTTTT. As protein: CASSSALENEKLFF.

The chain carries TRBV15 and TRBJ2-5; 11 bases map to TRBD2. The CDR3 has 14 residues. With 8 bases clipped from V and 3 bases from J, the junction kept 5 bases outside the gene matches. Germline values: CDR1 LNHNV, CDR2 YYDKDF (reference sequence). Here the CDR3 reads CATRTTSGEETQYF. For the CDR3, the DNA is TGTGCCACCCGGACGACTAGCGGGGAAGAGACCCAGTACTTC. The whole variable domain, remainder taken from reference TRBV15 and TRBJ2-5, is DAMVIQNPRYQVTQFGKPVTLSCSQTLNHNVMYWYQQKSSQAPKLLFHYYDKDFNNEADTPDNFQSRRPNTSFCFLDIRSPGLGDTAMYLCATRTTSGEETQYFGPGTRLLVL.

This clone was seen once. The chain joins TRBV7-8 to TRBJ2-1; perhaps TRBD1 as D (5 bases). Germline values: CDR1 SGHVS, CDR2 FQNEAQ. The CDR3 runs 13 residues. V lost 8 bases and J lost 9, with 17 bases in between. As DNA, the CDR3 is TGTGCCAGCTCCCAGCGTGGGGCCTCTGAGCAGTTCTTC. It codes for CASSQRGASEQFF.

The rearrangement uses TRBV6-1 and TRBJ1-2; D ambiguous. Looked up from germline, CDR1 is MNHNS and CDR2 is SASEGT. CDR3 length: 15 residues. Trimming took 5 bases from V and 3 from J, leaving 16 bases between them. CDR3 sequence (DNA): TGTGCCAGCAGTCCTCCGGCCCACAGCTACTATGGCTACACCTTC. Its protein product is CASSPPAHSYYGYTF.

The rearrangement uses TRBV10-3 and TRBJ2-5; possibly TRBD2 for D (7 bases). Germline lookup yields CDR1 ENHRY and CDR2 SYGVKD. Deletions cut 0 bases from V and 2 bases from J, with 13 bases between. CDR3 length: 16 residues. In DNA, the CDR3 is TGTGCCATCAGTGAGTCTATTGCGGGGGCTCAAGAGACCCAGTACTTC. Amino acids: CAISESIAGAQETQYF.

The chain carries TRBV9 and TRBJ2-5; 9 nucleotides agree with TRBD1. CDR1 and CDR2 (germline): SGDLS, YYNGEE. The CDR3 length is 16 residues. Germline trimming cut 4 bases from V and 2 bases from J; bases unmatched to any gene: 9. The CDR3, as DNA: TGTGCCAGCAGCCCCCACCAAGGACAGGGGCAAGAGACCCAGTACTTC. Translation: CASSPHQGQGQETQYF.

J is TRBJ1-2 and V is TRBV4-2; D may be TRBD1 (5 bases). Germline V gene sequence: CDR1 LGHNA, CDR2 YNFKEQ. Trimming removed 3 bases at V and 4 bases at J, with 12 bases between. The CDR3 has 14 amino acids. CDR3 sequence reads: CASSHPGESYGYTF. The CDR3 nucleotides read TGTGCCAGCAGCCATCCGGGGGAAAGCTATGGCTACACCTTC.